These 25 T cell receptor beta chains were all obtained from the same sample, sequenced in a study of T cells in Graves' hyperthyroidism and ophthalmopathy. TCR beta CDR3 regions were amplified from RNA. The HTBI primer set served for first-round RT-PCR of the TCR CDR3. TCRdb redid the calling of the multiplex PCR reads with MiXCR, one entry per CDR3 protein. This table has roughly 380,000 distinct CDR3 sequences, over 15% appearing once. The sequenced sample was blood. The receptor set was obtained from a woman between 40 and 50 years old with Graves' ophthalmopathy.

This clonotype was seen many times. The V gene is TRBV12-3 or TRBV12-4, the J gene TRBJ2-7, with D hard to call. The CDR3 runs to 19 residues. Trimming left V 3 bases short and J 2 bases short, with 26 bases between. CDR3 region: CASSFSSLMGSALPYEQYF. The CDR3 nucleotides read TGTGCCAGCAGTTTTTCTTCCTTAATGGGGTCAGCCCTACCCTACGAGCAGTACTTC.

This clonotype has a count of ten or more. The chain links TRBV6-1 to TRBJ2-5; D gene unclear. With 7 bases removed from V and 5 bases from J, the gap between germline ends came to 8 bases. Looked up from germline, CDR1 is MNHNS and CDR2 is SASEGT. This CDR3 spans 11 amino acids. The CDR3 loop reads CASKELETQYF. CDR3 bases: TGTGCCAGCAAAGAGTTGGAGACCCAGTACTTC.

This clonotype was recorded many times. J is TRBJ2-1 and V is TRBV6-5, with a tentative D call TRBD1 (5 bases). Germline CDR1 reads MNHEY; CDR2 reads SVGAGI. V was shortened by 4 bases and J by 9 bases, with 13 bases between the two germline ends. The length of the CDR3 is 13 residues. The CDR3 DNA reads as TGTGCCAGCAGTTTGAAGGGGCCCGGTGAGCAGTTCTTC. This translates into CASSLKGPGEQFF.

This clonotype showed up many times. Germline is not matched at one junction end, which may reflect a read error. The chain uses TRBV12-3 or TRBV12-4 and TRBJ2-7; TRBD2 matches at 9 bases. The CDR3 has 12 amino acids. CDR3 in DNA: TGTGCCAGTGGGGGACTAGCCTACGGGCAGTACTTC. Its protein is CASGGLAYGQYF.

At least ten counts were recorded for this clonotype. This chain connects TRBV28 to TRBJ1-2; D not certain. Germline assignment: CDR1 MDHEN and CDR2 SYDVKM. V was pared by 8 bases and J by 1 base, with 8 bases between. This CDR3 comprises 12 residues. The DNA of the CDR3 is TGTGCCAGCCTCTTCCATAACTATGGCTACACCTTC. This sequence encodes CASLFHNYGYTF.

The V call is TRBV6-1, the J call TRBJ2-7; D gene unclear. The CDR3 is made up of 12 amino acids. From germline, CDR1 is MNHNS and CDR2 SASEGT. V dropped 7 bases and J dropped 3 bases, with 10 bases sitting between them. The CDR3, as DNA: TGTGCCAGCACGGACCTACACTACGAGCAGTACTTC. Protein: CASTDLHYEQYF.

This clonotype was found many times. V gene TRBV6-1 combines with J gene TRBJ2-5; 8 bases agree with TRBD1. This CDR3 region has 14 residues. Germline V CDR1 and CDR2: MNHNS, SASEGT. V was pared by 6 bases and J by 5 bases, with 8 bases of the junction left unmatched. CDR3 sequence: CASRRDRQVETQYF. The DNA of the CDR3 is TGTGCCAGCAGACGGGACAGGCAGGTTGAGACCCAGTACTTC.

This rearrangement joins TRBV12-3 or TRBV12-4 to TRBJ2-2; D tentatively fits TRBD1 or TRBD2 (6 bases each). The CDR3 length is 14 residues. V dropped 7 bases and J dropped 4 bases, with 13 bases sitting between them. This CDR3 is CASMEQGLTGELFF. As DNA, the CDR3 is TGTGCCAGCATGGAACAGGGACTCACCGGGGAGCTGTTTTTT.

J is TRBJ1-1 and V is TRBV20-1; 9 bases are a match to TRBD1. J gave up 4 bases and V 8 bases, and 5 bases lay outside the gene matches. CDR3 size: 12 residues. Germline V gene lookup returns CDR1 DFQATT and CDR2 SNEGSKA (reference sequence). CDR3 residues: CSRDRVGTEAFF. The CDR3 coding sequence is TGCAGTCGGGACAGGGTTGGCACTGAAGCTTTCTTT.

This clonotype has a count of ten or more. This chain uses TRBV24-1 with TRBJ1-1; D is possibly TRBD1 (5 bases). Between the trimmed V and J ends, which lost 3 bases and 1 base, there was a span of 11 bases. CDR3 size: 15 residues. Germline V lookup: CDR1 KGHDR, CDR2 SFDVKD. The CDR3 nucleotides read TGTGCCACCAGTGATGGAGCAGGGAGGAACACTGAAGCTTTCTTT. This gives the protein CATSDGAGRNTEAFF.

This clonotype came up a few times. The rearrangement uses TRBV4-1 and TRBJ2-7, with D tentatively TRBD2 (6 bases). Germline V gives CDR1 MGHRA, CDR2 YSYEKL. The V and J ends lost 1 base and 4 bases respectively, with 17 bases between them. The CDR3 has 16 residues. Here the CDR3 reads CASSQGDGGASYEQYF. In DNA, the CDR3 is TGCGCCAGCAGCCAAGGGGACGGCGGGGCCTCTTACGAGCAGTACTTC.

CDR3 coding DNA: TGTGCCAGCAAAGACAGGGTCAGGACTGAAGCTTTCTTT. Translating it yields CASKDRVRTEAFF. The gene calls are TRBV6-1 and TRBJ1-1; TRBD1 matches 7 bases. CDR1 and CDR2 from the germline V gene are MNHNS and SASEGT. With 7 bases clipped from V and 5 bases from J, the junction kept 7 bases outside the gene matches. CDR3 length: 13 amino acids.

This clonotype was seen ten or more times. V usage is TRBV20-1 and J usage is TRBJ2-5, with 9 bases fitting TRBD1. In germline, CDR1 is DFQATT, CDR2 SNEGSKA (reference sequence). This CDR3 region has 14 residues. Losses at the gene ends were 6 bases for V and 5 bases for J; bases not matched to a gene: 10. CDR3 coding DNA: TGCAGTGCCAATCATGGACAGGGGTGGGAGACCCAGTACTTC. It codes for CSANHGQGWETQYF.

This clonotype has at least ten counts. The chain couples TRBV7-2 to TRBJ2-7; D unclear. The V gene's germline CDR1 is SGHTA and CDR2 FQGNSA. The ends were cut back, 5 bases at V and 3 bases at J, with 14 bases in the middle. The CDR3 consists of 14 residues. CDR3 coding DNA: TGTGCCAGCAGCCTAGAGGCAGCCCTCTACGAGCAGTACTTC. Its translation: CASSLEAALYEQYF.

This clonotype was counted at least ten times. The J gene is TRBJ1-5, the V gene TRBV28; D may be TRBD1 (6 bases). Per the germline V gene, CDR1 is MDHEN and CDR2 is SYDVKM. V was shortened by 6 bases and J by 7 bases, with 19 bases between the two germline ends. The CDR3 has 15 residues. The CDR3 nucleotides read TGTGCCAGCAGCCTAACAGGGTATCGGTCCCAGCCCCAGCATTTT. It specifies CASSLTGYRSQPQHF.

The V and J genes are TRBV2 and TRBJ2-7; 8 nucleotides match TRBD2. This CDR3 spans 14 amino acids. Germline CDR1 and CDR2: SNHLY and FYNNEI. The chain's CDR3 is CASGVGEREDEQYF. CDR3 nucleotide sequence: TGTGCTAGCGGGGTAGGAGAGAGGGAGGACGAGCAGTACTTC.

The table lists this clonotype with many counts. The chain couples TRBV11-1 to TRBJ2-7, with TRBD2 matching over 8 bases. Germline lookup yields CDR1 SGHAT and CDR2 FQDESV (reference sequence). Germline trimming cut 5 bases from V and 3 bases from J; bases unmatched to any gene: 9. The CDR3 extends over 15 amino acids. The CDR3 DNA sequence: TGTGCCAGCAGCCCCCGGGGGGGTCGACTCTACGAGCAGTACTTC. It codes for CASSPRGGRLYEQYF.

The chain couples TRBV28 to TRBJ1-2; 10 bases agree with TRBD1. Germline V gene data show CDR1 as MDHEN and CDR2 as SYDVKM. The CDR3 extends over 13 amino acids. V shed 7 bases, J shed 6 bases, and the junction held 5 bases outside the gene matches. CDR3 region: CASTPGTGDGYTF. As DNA, the CDR3 is TGTGCCAGCACTCCCGGGACAGGGGATGGCTACACCTTC.

This clonotype was seen repeatedly, ten times or more. CDR3 coding DNA: TGTGCCACTCACCGGGACGGAGTCTCCTACGAGCAGTACTTC. Amino acids: CATHRDGVSYEQYF. The rearrangement uses TRBV28 and TRBJ2-7; D is possibly TRBD1 or TRBD2 (5 bases each). Per the germline V gene, CDR1 is MDHEN and CDR2 is SYDVKM. The CDR3 consists of 14 residues. The ends were cut back, 10 bases at V and 0 bases at J, with 16 bases in the middle.

This clonotype was seen at least ten times. CDR3 in amino acids: CATSRDGPGQGAFYEQYF. In DNA, the CDR3 is TGTGCCACCAGCAGAGATGGACCGGGACAGGGGGCCTTCTACGAGCAGTACTTC. The chain joins TRBV15 to TRBJ2-7, with 12 bases identical to TRBD1. The germline V gene has CDR1 LNHNV and CDR2 YYDKDF (reference sequence). V shed 0 bases, J shed 3 bases, and the junction held 9 bases outside the gene matches. The length of the CDR3 is 18 residues.

This clonotype has at least ten counts. J is TRBJ2-5 and V is TRBV10-3; 11 bases line up with TRBD1. The CDR3 runs 14 residues. V was pared by 2 bases and J by 5 bases, with 1 base of the junction left unmatched. Germline CDR1 reads ENHRY; CDR2 reads SYGVKD. The CDR3 reads CAISERDRGETQYF. CDR3 bases: TGTGCCATCAGTGAGAGGGACAGGGGGGAGACCCAGTACTTC.

In this sample, this clonotype turned up many times. V is TRBV7-9 and J is TRBJ1-1; D perhaps matches TRBD1 (5 bases). V shed 5 bases and J shed 3 bases, with 13 bases lying between them. Germline assignment: CDR1 SEHNR and CDR2 FQNEAQ (reference sequence). The CDR3 consists of 14 residues. The CDR3 is CASSPWDRDTEAFF. In DNA form, the CDR3 reads TGTGCCAGCAGCCCCTGGGACCGGGACACTGAAGCTTTCTTT. The variable domain in full, with the rest retrieved from reference TRBV7-9 and TRBJ1-1, is DTGVSQNPRHKITKRGQNVTFRCDPISEHNRLYWYRQTLGQGPEFLTYFQNEAQLEKSRLLSDRFSAERPKGSFSTLEIQRTEQGDSAMYLCASSPWDRDTEAFFGQGTRLTVV.

This chain links TRBV12-3 or TRBV12-4 with TRBJ1-2, with TRBD1 matching over 7 bases. The CDR3 extends over 16 amino acids. Losses at the gene ends were 5 bases for V and 1 base for J; bases not matched to a gene: 10. Here the CDR3 reads CASSGEWDSRNYGYTF. CDR3 DNA sequence: TGTGCCAGCAGTGGAGAGTGGGACAGCCGTAACTATGGCTACACCTTC.

This clonotype was observed at least ten times. The V and J genes are TRBV27 and TRBJ1-1, with 9 bases that match TRBD1. Losses at the gene ends were 6 bases for V and 2 bases for J; bases not matched to a gene: 16. CDR1 is MNHEY and CDR2 is SMNVEV in the germline V gene (reference sequence). The CDR3 runs to 18 residues. Here the CDR3 DNA reads TGTGCCAGCAGCCGCCCCCGGACTGGACAGGGGCCCAACACTGAAGCTTTCTTT. This translates into CASSRPRTGQGPNTEAFF.

In its sample, this clonotype was seen many times. The V gene is TRBV25-1, the J gene TRBJ1-3, with TRBD1 as a possible D gene (5 bases). Germline V lookup: CDR1 MGHDK, CDR2 SYGVNS. V lost 2 bases and J lost 4, with 12 bases in between. This CDR3 contains 15 residues. Here the CDR3 reads CASSEPLGVGNTIYF. CDR3 coding DNA: TGTGCCAGCAGTGAACCCCTGGGGGTAGGAAACACCATATATTTT.